Following are 2 T cell receptor beta chains from one sample sequenced in a study of blood T cell repertoires in COVID-19. This table comes from immunoSEQ multiplex PCR, and its TCRdb copy is limited to in-frame clones, with some not included. The data hold 250,000 to 300,000 clones, with 80% to 90% observed a single time. The sequenced sample consisted of PBMCs or T cells enriched from blood (not recorded which). Receptors were obtained from a woman in her forties or fifties who had been exposed to COVID-19.

This chain uses TRBV6-5 with TRBJ1-4; 9 nucleotides align to TRBD1. V shed 5 bases, J shed 8 bases, and the junction held 9 bases outside the gene matches. CDR1 is MNHEY, CDR2 SVGAGI, per germline. CDR3 length: 15 residues. CDR3: CASSQDRGWGEKLFF. CDR3 nucleotide sequence: TGTGCCAGCAGTCAGGACAGGGGATGGGGAGAAAAACTGTTTTTT.

The rearrangement joins TRBV7-6 to TRBJ1-1; TRBD1 might be the D (5 bases). Trimming removed 3 bases at V and 0 bases at J, with 17 bases between. The CDR3 length is 17 residues. CDR1 and CDR2 (germline): SGHVS, FNYEAQ. DNA for the CDR3: TGTGCCAGCAGCTTGGCCTCCCGAGGAGGGGTGAACACTGAAGCTTTCTTT. Amino acid sequence: CASSLASRGGVNTEAFF.